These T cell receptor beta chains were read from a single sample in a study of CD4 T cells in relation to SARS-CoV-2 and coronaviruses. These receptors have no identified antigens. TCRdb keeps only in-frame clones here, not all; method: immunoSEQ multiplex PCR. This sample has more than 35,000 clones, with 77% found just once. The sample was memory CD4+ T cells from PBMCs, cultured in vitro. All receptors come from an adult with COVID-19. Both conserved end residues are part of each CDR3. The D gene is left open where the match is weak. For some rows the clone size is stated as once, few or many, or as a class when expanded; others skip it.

CDR3aa: CASSKGGTFPNQPQHF
CDR3nt: TGTGCCAGTAGTAAGGGGGGCACGTTCCCTAATCAGCCCCAGCATTTT
abundance: -
d_gene: -
v_gene: TRBV19
j_gene: TRBJ1-5

CDR3aa: CASTLGGSSEKLFF
CDR3nt: TGCGCCAGCACCTTGGGGGGCTCAAGCGAAAAACTGTTTTTT
abundance: -
d_gene: -
v_gene: TRBV5-1
j_gene: TRBJ1-4

CDR3aa: CASSGGVSGNTIYF
CDR3nt: TGCGCCAGCAGCGGAGGCGTTTCTGGAAACACCATATATTTT
abundance: -
d_gene: -
v_gene: TRBV5-1
j_gene: TRBJ1-3

CDR3aa: CAWSVRGPYSPLHF
CDR3nt: TGTGCCTGGAGTGTCAGAGGGCCGTATTCACCCCTCCACTTT
abundance: -
d_gene: -
v_gene: TRBV30
j_gene: TRBJ1-6

CDR3aa: CASTATVNTEAFF
CDR3nt: TGTGCCAGCACCGCGACAGTGAACACTGAAGCTTTCTTT
abundance: few
d_gene: -
v_gene: TRBV28
j_gene: TRBJ1-1

CDR3aa: CASSPTGESTDTQYF
CDR3nt: TGTGCCAGCAGCCCAACAGGGGAAAGCACAGATACGCAGTATTTT
abundance: -
d_gene: TRBD1
v_gene: TRBV7-9
j_gene: TRBJ2-3

CDR3aa: CATRDYSNQPQHF
CDR3nt: TGTGCCACACGGGATTATAGCAATCAGCCCCAGCATTTT
abundance: -
d_gene: -
v_gene: TRBV28
j_gene: TRBJ1-5

CDR3aa: CSASYPPKPETGMNTDGYTF
CDR3nt: TGCAGTGCTAGTTACCCCCCGAAGCCAGAGACAGGGATGAATACGGACGGCTACACCTTC
abundance: large
d_gene: TRBD1
v_gene: TRBV20-1
j_gene: TRBJ1-2

CDR3aa: CASSISPWDRGFRYEQYF
CDR3nt: TGTGCCAGTAGTATAAGTCCTTGGGACAGGGGTTTTAGGTACGAGCAGTACTTC
abundance: -
d_gene: TRBD1
v_gene: TRBV19
j_gene: TRBJ2-7

CDR3aa: CASSYDPLTGYAEAFF
CDR3nt: TGTGCCAGCAGTTACGACCCCCTCACAGGATATGCTGAAGCTTTCTTT
abundance: -
d_gene: -
v_gene: TRBV6-5
j_gene: TRBJ1-1

CDR3aa: CASSLGREYNEQFF
CDR3nt: TGCGCCAGCAGCTTGGGGCGGGAATACAATGAGCAGTTCTTC
abundance: once
d_gene: -
v_gene: TRBV5-1
j_gene: TRBJ2-1

CDR3aa: CASRYRRETQYF
CDR3nt: TGTGCCAGCAGGTATCGGAGGGAAACCCAGTACTTC
abundance: -
d_gene: -
v_gene: TRBV2
j_gene: TRBJ2-5

CDR3aa: CASSLVSGNQPQHF
CDR3nt: TGTGCCAGCAGCTTGGTTTCGGGAAATCAGCCCCAGCATTTT
abundance: -
d_gene: -
v_gene: TRBV5-6
j_gene: TRBJ1-5

CDR3aa: CAISESVGTSYNEQFF
CDR3nt: TGTGCCATCAGTGAGTCGGTGGGGACCTCCTACAATGAGCAGTTCTTC
abundance: few
d_gene: -
v_gene: TRBV10-3
j_gene: TRBJ2-1

CDR3aa: CASSSPGGIDEQFF
CDR3nt: TGTGCCAGCAGTAGCCCGGGAGGTATCGATGAGCAGTTCTTC
abundance: -
d_gene: TRBD2
v_gene: TRBV5-6
j_gene: TRBJ2-1

CDR3aa: CSAAQEENSPLHF
CDR3nt: TGCAGCGCAGCCCAGGAAGAAAATTCACCCCTCCACTTT
abundance: -
d_gene: -
v_gene: TRBV29-1
j_gene: TRBJ1-6

CDR3aa: CASSSRTDTYEQYF
CDR3nt: TGTGCCAGTAGTTCCCGGACCGATACCTACGAGCAGTACTTC
abundance: -
d_gene: -
v_gene: TRBV19
j_gene: TRBJ2-7

CDR3aa: CASSQGTSGRGARRGNTGELFF
CDR3nt: TGTGCCAGCAGCCAAGGAACTAGCGGGAGAGGGGCTCGTCGGGGGAACACCGGGGAGCTGTTTTTT
abundance: -
d_gene: TRBD2
v_gene: TRBV14
j_gene: TRBJ2-2

CDR3aa: CASSVFNTGELFF
CDR3nt: TGTGCCAGCAGCGTCTTCAACACCGGGGAGCTGTTTTTT
abundance: -
d_gene: -
v_gene: TRBV9
j_gene: TRBJ2-2

CDR3aa: CASGLSGSDTDTQYF
CDR3nt: TGTGCTAGTGGTTTGTCCGGGTCGGACACCGATACGCAGTATTTT
abundance: -
d_gene: -
v_gene: TRBV12-5
j_gene: TRBJ2-3

CDR3aa: CASSLSISPLAGERQFF
CDR3nt: TGTGCCAGCAGTTTATCGATTTCCCCACTAGCGGGAGAGAGGCAGTTCTTC
abundance: -
d_gene: TRBD2
v_gene: TRBV27
j_gene: TRBJ2-1

CDR3aa: CATSIGGEGDYNEQFF
CDR3nt: TGTGCCACCAGTATCGGAGGGGAGGGGGATTACAATGAGCAGTTCTTC
abundance: -
d_gene: -
v_gene: TRBV24-1
j_gene: TRBJ2-1

CDR3aa: CATSRDRVNTQYF
CDR3nt: TGTGCCACCAGCAGAGATCGGGTTAATACGCAGTATTTT
abundance: -
d_gene: -
v_gene: TRBV15
j_gene: TRBJ2-3

CDR3aa: CASSQPGLAGGPIAKNIQYF
CDR3nt: TGTGCCAGCAGTCAGCCGGGACTAGCGGGAGGTCCGATAGCCAAAAACATTCAGTACTTC
abundance: -
d_gene: TRBD2
v_gene: TRBV28
j_gene: TRBJ2-4

CDR3aa: CASKGVGGGYEQYF
CDR3nt: TGTGCCAGCAAGGGGGTTGGAGGGGGCTACGAGCAGTACTTC
abundance: -
d_gene: -
v_gene: TRBV2
j_gene: TRBJ2-7

CDR3aa: CASSLEGREQFF
CDR3nt: TGCGCCAGCAGCTTGGAAGGGCGAGAGCAGTTCTTC
abundance: -
d_gene: -
v_gene: TRBV5-1
j_gene: TRBJ2-1

CDR3aa: CASSPAGSGDSSYNEQFF
CDR3nt: TGTGCCAGCAGCCCAGCCGGAAGCGGTGACAGCTCCTACAATGAGCAGTTCTTC
abundance: -
d_gene: -
v_gene: TRBV7-2
j_gene: TRBJ2-1

CDR3aa: CASSPAGTGDHNLRYEQYF
CDR3nt: TGCGCCAGCAGCCCAGCGGGGACAGGGGACCACAACCTACGATACGAGCAGTACTTC
abundance: -
d_gene: TRBD1
v_gene: TRBV5-1
j_gene: TRBJ2-7

CDR3aa: CASSLRGDNSPLHF
CDR3nt: TGCGCCAGCAGCTTGAGGGGTGACAATTCACCCCTCCACTTT
abundance: -
d_gene: -
v_gene: TRBV5-1
j_gene: TRBJ1-6

CDR3aa: CASSDGQGAGYGYTF
CDR3nt: TGTGCCAGCAGCGACGGACAGGGGGCGGGCTATGGCTACACCTTC
abundance: few
d_gene: TRBD1
v_gene: TRBV6-2/TRBV6-3
j_gene: TRBJ1-2

CDR3aa: CSAGPSYYNEQFF
CDR3nt: TGCAGCGCTGGGCCCTCTTACTACAATGAGCAGTTCTTC
abundance: few
d_gene: -
v_gene: TRBV29-1
j_gene: TRBJ2-1

CDR3aa: CASRIGTSGSLAAYNEQFF
CDR3nt: TGTGCCAGCAGAATAGGGACTAGCGGGAGTTTAGCAGCCTACAATGAGCAGTTCTTC
abundance: -
d_gene: TRBD2
v_gene: TRBV5-5
j_gene: TRBJ2-1

CDR3aa: CASSFVDYYEQYF
CDR3nt: TGTGCCAGCAGCTTCGTCGATTACTACGAGCAGTACTTC
abundance: -
d_gene: -
v_gene: TRBV5-5
j_gene: TRBJ2-7

CDR3aa: CASSSDRKLRAGELFF
CDR3nt: TGTGCCAGTAGTTCCGACAGGAAACTTAGGGCCGGGGAGCTGTTTTTT
abundance: -
d_gene: -
v_gene: TRBV19
j_gene: TRBJ2-2

CDR3aa: CASSYSSWLAGETQYF
CDR3nt: TGTGCCAGCAGTTACTCGAGCTGGCTAGCTGGTGAGACCCAGTACTTC
abundance: -
d_gene: -
v_gene: TRBV6-5
j_gene: TRBJ2-5

CDR3aa: CASSFGGEQYF
CDR3nt: TGTGCCAGCAGCTTTGGGGGAGAGCAGTACTTC
abundance: once
d_gene: -
v_gene: TRBV7-2
j_gene: TRBJ2-7